One and the same sample provided the 7 T cell receptor beta chains below, sequenced in a study of T cells after yellow fever vaccination. TCRdb used MiXCR to reprocess the 5' RACE reads, holding one entry per CDR3 protein. This repertoire shows some 220,000 distinct CDR3 sequences, 3.2% found once; its top ten account for about 3%. The specimen comprised CD4+ T cells sorted from PBMCs, sampled 10 days after the yellow fever booster vaccination. The receptors derive from a young man who received the YFV17D yellow fever vaccine.

This clonotype was picked up many times. This chain links TRBV5-1 with TRBJ2-3; the match to TRBD2 covers 8 bases. Germline V gene lookup returns CDR1 SGHRS and CDR2 YFSETQ. With V trimmed by 4 bases and J by 5 bases, 9 bases remained unmatched. This CDR3 contains 15 residues. The CDR3 sequence: CASSTTGGPGDTQYF. The CDR3 bases are TGCGCCAGCAGCACTACGGGGGGGCCAGGAGATACGCAGTATTTT.

The genes are TRBV7-2 and TRBJ1-3; 7 nucleotides align to TRBD1. This CDR3 has 16 residues. Trimming removed 5 bases from V and 3 bases from J; junction bases left unmatched: 10. CDR1 SGHTA and CDR2 FQGNSA come from the germline V gene. CDR3 in DNA: TGTGCCAGCAGCGGCCGACAGGGTCCTAGTGGAAACACCATATATTTT. Its protein is CASSGRQGPSGNTIYF.

This clonotype was counted at least ten times. CDR3 in amino acids: CASSAVDRGKNIQYF. CDR3 DNA: TGTGCCAGCTCAGCTGTGGACAGGGGGAAAAACATTCAGTACTTC. The rearrangement joins TRBV18 to TRBJ2-4; 10 bases map to TRBD1. Germline V gives CDR1 KGHSH, CDR2 LQKENI. J was trimmed by 4 bases and V by 5 bases; bases with no gene match: 5. The CDR3 loop spans 15 amino acids.

This clonotype has only a few counts. At one of its ends the junction is not consistent with the germline gene, which may arise from a read error. V usage is TRBV30 and J usage is TRBJ1-2; perhaps TRBD1 as D (5 bases). Germline V lookup: CDR1 GTSNPN, CDR2 SVGIG (reference sequence). The CDR3 totals 13 residues. CDR3 protein: CASPYPGDRPPVF. The CDR3 DNA reads TGTGCCTCCCCTTACCCGGGGGATCGCCCCCCAGTCTTC.

Many counts were recorded for this clonotype. The genes are TRBV5-8 and TRBJ2-3; D is unclear. CDR1 and CDR2 (germline): SGHTS, YDEGEE. CDR3 length equals 14 residues. Deletions cut 4 bases from V and 3 bases from J, with 12 bases between. CDR3 in amino acids: CASSRRQGTDTQYF. In DNA, the CDR3 is TGTGCCAGCAGCCGACGCCAAGGGACAGATACGCAGTATTTT.

There are many counts of this clonotype. The chain links TRBV20-1 to TRBJ2-7; D ambiguous. The CDR3 consists of 14 residues. Trimming shortened V by 6 bases and J by 6 bases, and 21 bases separated the two germline ends. CDR1 and CDR2 (germline): DFQATT, SNEGSKA (reference sequence). The DNA for the CDR3 is TGCAGTGCCAGACCACGGCTGGGGTCTCTCGAGCAGTACTTC. Translation gives CSARPRLGSLEQYF.

This rearrangement joins TRBV10-3 to TRBJ1-3, with TRBD1 as a possible D gene (5 bases). The CDR3 is made up of 14 amino acids. CDR1 is ENHRY, CDR2 SYGVKD, per germline. Trimming removed 7 bases from V and 2 bases from J, with 12 bases in between. In nucleotides, the CDR3 is TGTGCCATCACCCCGGGGGTTGCTGGAAACACCATATATTTT. The encoded protein is CAITPGVAGNTIYF.